This passage covers 21 T cell receptor beta chains from one sample sequenced in a study of CD8+CD57+ T cells in acquired aplastic anemia. Genomic DNA constituted the template upon which TCR beta VDJ and CDR3 profiling was performed. Using its own MiXCR run on the reads, TCRdb lists one record per CDR3 protein. Here the sample spans 450,000 to 600,000 distinct CDR3 sequences, roughly 34% being singletons. CD8+CD57+ cell expansion, shown by flow cytometry, had occurred in the patients selected for sequencing. Sample: sorted CD4+, CD8+, or CD8+CD57+ T cells (not recorded which) from PBMCs. Source of these receptors: a human donor with aplastic anemia.

This clonotype was observed many times. The chain employs TRBV2 and TRBJ1-5, with D unresolved. The V end lost 3 bases, the J end lost 10 bases, and 16 bases lay between the germline ends. The CDR3 runs to 14 residues. Germline V gene sequence: CDR1 SNHLY, CDR2 FYNNEI. CDR3 protein: CASSEGVRISPQHF. DNA of the CDR3: TGTGCCAGCAGTGAGGGAGTTCGAATCAGCCCCCAGCATTTT.

The table lists this clonotype with many counts. The chain has TRBV2 and TRBJ2-1, with D possibly being TRBD2 (6 bases). Germline V gives CDR1 SNHLY, CDR2 FYNNEI. The CDR3 sequence is 15 residues long. Trimming removed 0 bases at V and 1 base at J, with 7 bases between. CDR3 DNA: TGTGCCAGCAGTGAAGCGGGGGGTTCCTACAATGAGCAGTTCTTC. Amino acid sequence: CASSEAGGSYNEQFF.

In the case of this clonotype: The conserved phenylalanine or tryptophan normally closing the CDR3 is absent here, so this likely arose from a read error. It is unclear where the CDR3 begins or ends on the DNA, so no DNA is shown, and the CDR3 is as TCRdb lists it. The CDR3 protein is CATSDLGGLAG. The gene calls are TRBV24-1 and TRBJ2-7; the table's D call, TRBD2, has no DNA check behind it. Germline CDR1 and CDR2: KGHDR and SFDVKD. Inclusive of both ends, the CDR3 amounts to 11 amino acids.

This clonotype was recorded at least ten times. V is TRBV7-6 and J is TRBJ2-1; D is ambiguous. The V and J ends lost 5 bases and 2 bases respectively, with 7 bases between them. The CDR3 totals 13 residues. Germline loops: CDR1 SGHVS, CDR2 FNYEAQ. CDR3 region: CASSRDTYNEQFF. CDR3 DNA: TGTGCCAGCAGCAGAGACACCTACAATGAGCAGTTCTTC.

V is TRBV10-2 and J is TRBJ2-3, with TRBD2 matching over 8 bases. The trim removed 6 bases at V and 2 bases at J, leaving 10 bases unmatched. The germline V gene has CDR1 WSHSY and CDR2 SAAADI. The CDR3 contains 16 residues. This CDR3 is CASRDHPGLDTDTQYF. DNA of the CDR3: TGCGCCAGCAGGGATCACCCGGGACTAGACACAGATACGCAGTATTTT.

Points on this clonotype: The junction shows a germline mismatch at one end, possibly a read error. The chain combines TRBV10-1 with TRBJ2-7, with 8 bases aligning to TRBD1. The CDR3 extends over 12 amino acids. The germline CDR1 and CDR2 sequences are WNHNN and SYGVQD (reference sequence). As DNA, the CDR3 is TGTGCCATCAGAGACCTGACAGGGGAACAGTACTTC. This sequence encodes CAIRDLTGEQYF.

Note on this clonotype: This may stem from a read error, because a much larger clone lies one nucleotide away. The chain is built from TRBV19 and TRBJ1-2; D is unclear. Germline CDR1 and CDR2: LNHDA and SQIVND (reference sequence). The CDR3 runs to 15 residues. Trimming stripped 4 bases from V and 0 bases from J, with 12 bases between. The CDR3 sequence is CASSNLARANYGYTF. CDR3 nucleotides: TGTGCCAGTAGTAACCTCGCAAGAGCTAACTATGGCTACACCTTC.

There are a few counts of this clonotype. V and J are TRBV6-5 and TRBJ1-6; 9 bases match TRBD1. The germline V gene encodes CDR1 MNHEY and CDR2 SVGAGI. Trimming at V came to 4 bases and at J to 7 bases, leaving 8 bases not matched to a gene. The CDR3 spans 16 residues. In nucleotides, the CDR3 is TGTGCCAGCAGTTCCCAACAGGGGGCGGAAAATTCACCCCTCCACTTT. Its translation: CASSSQQGAENSPLHF.

With respect to this clonotype: A much larger clone sits a single nucleotide away, making a read error possible. The CDR3 region has the DNA TGTGCCAGCAGCTTAGCAGACACAGCATTAACAGGGGCTGAAGCTTTCTTT. Its protein is CASSLADTALTGAEAFF. The V and J genes are TRBV11-1 and TRBJ1-1, with TRBD1 identical over 7 bases. The CDR3 runs 17 residues. Trimming removed 0 bases from V and 6 bases from J; junction bases left unmatched: 13. Per germline, CDR1 SGHAT and CDR2 FQDESV (reference sequence).

J is TRBJ1-4 and V is TRBV7-8; TRBD1 agrees at 7 bases. Looked up from germline, CDR1 is SGHVS and CDR2 is FQNEAQ. The CDR3 is 16 residues long. The trim removed 2 bases at V and 3 bases at J, leaving 6 bases unmatched. The CDR3 bases are TGTGCCAGCAGCTTATTGCCGCAGGGGGCTAATGAAAAACTGTTTTTT. Protein product: CASSLLPQGANEKLFF.

The V gene is TRBV20-1, the J gene TRBJ2-2; weak D call: TRBD1 (6 bases). The V end lost 0 bases, the J end lost 3 bases, and 11 bases lay between the germline ends. The CDR3 covers 15 residues. The germline V gene encodes CDR1 DFQATT and CDR2 SNEGSKA (reference sequence). The CDR3 coding sequence is TGCAGTGCTAGAGACGTCAGGGGAGACACCGGGGAGCTGTTTTTT. Amino acid sequence: CSARDVRGDTGELFF.

This clonotype has at least ten counts. The chain is built from TRBV25-1 and TRBJ2-5; weak D call: TRBD2 (6 bases). The germline V gene has CDR1 MGHDK and CDR2 SYGVNS. The CDR3 has 12 amino acids. Trimming shortened V by 7 bases and J by 7 bases, and 13 bases separated the two germline ends. The CDR3 bases are TGTGCCAGCAACCGGGGGTCCGGGACCCAGTACTTC. Protein sequence: CASNRGSGTQYF.

V gene TRBV24-1 combines with J gene TRBJ2-7, with D possibly being TRBD2 (6 bases). The CDR3 contains 14 residues. V gave up 2 bases and J gave up 5 bases, with 12 bases separating them. Germline CDR1 KGHDR, CDR2 SFDVKD. The CDR3 DNA reads TGTGCCACCAGTGATTCGGAGGGGCCCCACGAGCAGTACTTC. Translating it yields CATSDSEGPHEQYF.

The rearrangement uses TRBV6-1 and TRBJ2-7; 8 bases agree with TRBD1. J lost 3 bases, V lost 0 bases, and 1 base had no gene match. Germline CDR1 MNHNS, CDR2 SASEGT. This CDR3 is 14 amino acids long. The DNA for the CDR3 is TGTGCCAGCAGTGAAGCGACAGGGGACTACGAGCAGTACTTC. Amino acids: CASSEATGDYEQYF.

In the case of this clonotype: A read error may account for a junction end that differs from germline. The chain carries TRBV10-3 and TRBJ1-1; the D is unclear. The germline V gene encodes CDR1 ENHRY and CDR2 SYGVKD. The CDR3 is made up of 13 amino acids. The CDR3 DNA reads as TGTGCCAGCAGTGACTACCGGGGCACTGAAGCTTTCTTT. It translates to CASSDYRGTEAFF.

Comments on this clonotype: Just one base apart from a much larger clone, this may be a read error. The V and J genes are TRBV19 and TRBJ1-6, with TRBD1 matching over 7 bases. With V trimmed by 3 bases and J by 0 bases, 8 bases remained unmatched. In germline, CDR1 is LNHDA, CDR2 SQIVND (reference sequence). The CDR3 sequence is 18 residues long. CDR3 DNA: TGTGCCAGTAGTATTCGGGCAGGGGGTAGCTCCTATAATTCACCCCTCCACTTT. It codes for CASSIRAGGSSYNSPLHF.

The V and J genes are TRBV11-2 and TRBJ1-5; 9 bases are a match to TRBD1. Germline lookup yields CDR1 SGHAT and CDR2 FQNNGV. The CDR3 is 15 residues long. Unmatched junction bases numbered 6, after V lost 5 bases and J lost 4 bases. The CDR3 loop reads CASSQGQGWNQPQHF. The CDR3 coding sequence is TGTGCCAGCAGCCAGGGACAGGGCTGGAATCAGCCCCAGCATTTT.

The chain recombines TRBV7-2 with TRBJ1-1, with D hard to call. CDR1 is SGHTA, CDR2 FQGNSA, per germline. Trimming stripped 5 bases from V and 11 bases from J, with 15 bases between. The CDR3 is 12 residues long. CDR3 DNA: TGTGCCAGCAGCCGTACTTACGGGTACGCTTTCTTT. Protein product: CASSRTYGYAFF.

This clonotype occurred a few times. The chain uses TRBV6-1 and TRBJ1-5, with TRBD1 as a possible D gene (5 bases). Germline assignment: CDR1 MNHNS and CDR2 SASEGT. The CDR3 length is 16 residues. V was cut by 7 bases and J by 1 base, with 17 bases left in between. The CDR3 coding sequence is TGTGCCAGCAACCTCTTGGGGGGTCTGAGCAATCAGCCCCAGCATTTT. The encoded protein is CASNLLGGLSNQPQHF.

This chain uses TRBV10-3 with TRBJ2-7; the match to TRBD1 covers 9 bases. The CDR3 runs 14 residues. Trimming took 10 bases from V and 6 from J; bases not matched to a gene: 13. From germline, CDR1 is ENHRY and CDR2 SYGVKD. CDR3 sequence: CASRATGGWFEQYF. For the CDR3, the DNA is TGTGCCAGCAGGGCGACAGGGGGTTGGTTCGAGCAGTACTTC.

This clonotype was counted at least ten times. The chain carries TRBV2 and TRBJ2-5, with D possibly TRBD2 on 5 matching bases. Germline CDR1 reads SNHLY; CDR2 reads FYNNEI. V was cut by 2 bases and J by 0 bases, with 10 bases left in between. CDR3 length equals 15 residues. CDR3 DNA sequence: TGTGCCAGCAGTGAATTGGACGGGAACCAAGAGACCCAGTACTTC. Protein sequence: CASSELDGNQETQYF.